Listed below are T cell receptor beta chains from one sample, sequenced in a study of cytotoxic CD8 clonotypes in ibrutinib-treated CLL. Sequencing used immunoSEQ multiplex PCR; TCRdb keeps in-frame clones, though not all of them. The sample comprises about 140,000 clones, around 77% of which are singletons, and about 29% rests with the top ten. Sequencing used PBMCs, obtained after 12 months of ibrutinib treatment. Every receptor here comes from a human donor with chronic lymphocytic leukemia. The CDR3 runs from the conserved cysteine through the conserved F or W. Each record gives: J gene, V gene, CDR3 protein.

J gene: TRBJ2-2
V gene: TRBV30
CDR3 protein: CAWSSRGRIPGELFF

J gene: TRBJ2-1
V gene: TRBV5-4
CDR3 protein: CASSHYSGEKFF

J gene: TRBJ2-1
V gene: TRBV5-1
CDR3 protein: CASTKIGLADNEQFF

J gene: TRBJ2-7
V gene: TRBV2
CDR3 protein: CASSETQGWEQYF

J gene: TRBJ1-2
V gene: TRBV29-1
CDR3 protein: CSVEVPYGYTF

J gene: TRBJ1-6
V gene: TRBV6-5
CDR3 protein: CASSYTSGADSPLHF

J gene: TRBJ1-2
V gene: TRBV19
CDR3 protein: CASSVRDYGYTF

J gene: TRBJ2-1
V gene: TRBV9
CDR3 protein: CASSIRKGTSGTGVYNEQFF

J gene: TRBJ1-2
V gene: TRBV28
CDR3 protein: CASSPGGTANYGYTF

J gene: TRBJ2-3
V gene: TRBV5-8
CDR3 protein: CAGGDDSTDTQYF

J gene: TRBJ2-5
V gene: TRBV10-3
CDR3 protein: CAISPHGNQEAQYF

J gene: TRBJ2-7
V gene: TRBV27
CDR3 protein: CASSSWTGPREQYF

J gene: TRBJ2-6
V gene: TRBV29-1
CDR3 protein: CSVGGGRGSGANVLTF

J gene: TRBJ2-3
V gene: TRBV10-3
CDR3 protein: CAIHRERGDTQYF

J gene: TRBJ1-5
V gene: TRBV7-2
CDR3 protein: CASTFLGGGDQPQHF